The 13 T cell receptor beta chains below come from one sample, sequenced in a study of cytomegalovirus exposure and HLA in healthy donors. In the PCR, 60 Vbeta and 13 Jbeta primers were used. This table comes from immunoSEQ multiplex PCR, and its TCRdb copy is limited to in-frame clones, with some not included. Counted here are roughly 180,000 clones, roughly 74% occurring once; the ten biggest clones make up about 7.7%. Sequenced material: PBMCs. Receptor source: a woman in her thirties or forties in good health and CMV-seropositive.

The V and J genes are TRBV7-8 and TRBJ2-7; 9 bases map to TRBD2. This CDR3 has 16 amino acids. With V trimmed by 5 bases and J by 0 bases, 8 bases remained unmatched. The germline CDR1 and CDR2 sequences are SGHVS and FQNEAQ. The CDR3, as DNA: TGTGCCAGCAGCCCCTTAGCGGGAGTTAGCTCCTACGAGCAGTACTTC. Its protein is CASSPLAGVSSYEQYF.

The chain employs TRBV6-1 and TRBJ1-2; maybe TRBD1 (6 bases). The germline V gene encodes CDR1 MNHNS and CDR2 SASEGT. Trimming shortened V by 10 bases and J by 1 base, and 16 bases separated the two germline ends. The CDR3 extends over 14 amino acids. The CDR3 sequence: CATAREGGNYGYTF. The CDR3 coding sequence is TGTGCCACCGCAAGGGAAGGGGGTAACTATGGCTACACCTTC.

The rearrangement uses TRBV19 and TRBJ2-3; the D gene is possibly TRBD1 (5 bases). Germline V gene sequence: CDR1 LNHDA, CDR2 SQIVND (reference sequence). The CDR3 totals 13 residues. The V and J ends lost 1 base and 9 bases respectively, with 11 bases between them. CDR3: CASSIVPTGTQYF. The CDR3 DNA sequence: TGTGCCAGTAGTATAGTCCCCACAGGAACGCAGTATTTT. The entire variable domain, with the rest obtained from reference TRBV19 and TRBJ2-3, is as follows: DGGITQSPKYLFRKEGQNVTLSCEQNLNHDAMYWYRQDPGQGLRLIYYSQIVNDFQKGDIAEGYSVSREKKESFPLTVTSAQKNPTAFYLCASSIVPTGTQYFGPGTRLTVL.

V usage is TRBV7-2 and J usage is TRBJ2-1; TRBD2 agrees at 8 bases. Germline lookup yields CDR1 SGHTA and CDR2 FQGNSA. J lost 4 bases, V lost 1 base, and 15 bases had no gene match. The CDR3 spans 19 residues. DNA of the CDR3: TGTGCCAGCAGCTTAGTCCGCCGCCGAGCGGGAGTGAGTTACAATGAGCAGTTCTTC. Its protein product is CASSLVRRRAGVSYNEQFF.

This clone was found a few times. This chain connects TRBV21-1 to TRBJ2-1; the table's D call, TRBD2, was not checked against the DNA. TRBV21-1 is noted as a pseudogene. This CDR3 spans 16 amino acids. In DNA, the CDR3 is TGTGCCAGCAGCAAAGGCGCGGGAGGTCTAGGAAATGAGCAGTTCTTC. Its protein is CASSKGAGGLGNEQFF.

The rearrangement links TRBV4-3 to TRBJ1-5; 11 nucleotides agree with TRBD1. CDR1 is LGHNA, CDR2 YSLEER, per germline. V trimming: 3 bases; J trimming: 4 bases; junction bases outside the gene matches: 2. The CDR3 loop spans 15 amino acids. In nucleotides, the CDR3 is TGCGCCAGCAGCCAGGACAGGGGGCCTAATCAGCCCCAGCATTTT. It is translated as CASSQDRGPNQPQHF.

The chain employs TRBV7-6 and TRBJ1-4; D not resolved. V lost 1 base to trimming and J lost 8 bases, with 14 bases between them. Germline V gene data show CDR1 as SGHVS and CDR2 as FNYEAQ. This CDR3 spans 15 amino acids. CDR3 sequence: CASSLEFGLKEKLFF. The CDR3 DNA reads as TGTGCCAGCAGCTTAGAGTTCGGGTTAAAGGAAAAACTGTTTTTT.

J is TRBJ2-7 and V is TRBV7-8; 8 bases are shared with TRBD2. The CDR3 is 15 residues long. V dropped 0 bases and J dropped 7; count of bases not matched to a gene: 8. From germline, CDR1 is SGHVS and CDR2 FQNEAQ. CDR3 nucleotide sequence: TGTGCCAGCAGCTTAGCAGTAGCGGGGCTCGAGGAGCAGTACTTC. This gives the protein CASSLAVAGLEEQYF.

J is TRBJ2-3 and V is TRBV2, with D possibly TRBD2 on 6 matching bases. The CDR3 contains 14 residues. Germline V gene lookup returns CDR1 SNHLY and CDR2 FYNNEI. Trimming pared 6 bases from V and 5 bases from J, leaving 15 bases between. CDR3 sequence (DNA): TGTGCCAGCAGCGTGGACGGGGGAGGAGATACGCAGTATTTT. It encodes CASSVDGGGDTQYF.

This clone was counted between two and nine times. The chain joins TRBV2 to TRBJ2-3; TRBD2 agrees at 13 bases. Germline V lookup: CDR1 SNHLY, CDR2 FYNNEI. CDR3 size: 16 residues. J was trimmed by 4 bases and V by 6 bases; bases with no gene match: 7. Here the CDR3 DNA reads TGTGCCAGCAGGGCCGAACTAGCGGGAGGGCCAGATACGCAGTATTTT. Its translation is CASRAELAGGPDTQYF.

In this sample, this clone turned up once. This rearrangement joins TRBV6-5 to TRBJ1-1; 8 nucleotides line up with TRBD1. V was clipped by 7 bases and J by 7 bases; unmatched bases: 8. The germline CDR1 and CDR2 sequences are MNHEY and SVGAGI. The CDR3 contains 13 residues. The CDR3 nucleotides read TGTGCCAGCATCCCGGACAGGGACCTTGAAGCTTTCTTT. Translating gives CASIPDRDLEAFF.

The chain combines TRBV2 with TRBJ2-3, with a weak D call TRBD2 (6 bases). CDR3 length equals 16 residues. CDR1 SNHLY and CDR2 FYNNEI come from the germline V gene. Between the trimmed V and J ends, which lost 6 bases and 0 bases, there was a span of 16 bases. CDR3 loop: CASRLLFAGSTDTQYF. The CDR3 DNA sequence: TGTGCCAGCAGGCTGTTATTTGCGGGGAGCACAGATACGCAGTATTTT.

CDR3 DNA sequence: TGTGCCAGCAACGGGACTAGAAAACGGACCCCCTCGACCGGGGAGCTGTTTTTT. This encodes CASNGTRKRTPSTGELFF. The V call is TRBV12-1, the J call TRBJ2-2; the table names TRBD2, a call not compared with the DNA. TRBV12-1 is shown as a pseudogene. The length of the CDR3 is 18 residues.